This T cell receptor (beta chain) is drawn from a study of blood T cell repertoires in COVID-19. The wider study: Collection of acute and convalescent COVID-19 samples took place in the United States, Italy and Spain.

Germline V CDR1 and CDR2: SGHRS, YFSETQ. The V and J ends lost 3 bases and 6 bases, in that order; junction bases with no gene match: 4. The CDR3 extends over 13 amino acids. Original processing notes: How many nucleated cells were present was estimated from reference gene primer amplification. The method was immunoSEQ multiplex PCR; TCRdb's version includes in-frame clones alone and lacks a portion of them. D and trimming were read from the DNA, whereas the V and J calls and clone size are those reported in that table. The table has roughly 200,000 clones, roughly 88% seen once. The chain is built from TRBV5-1 and TRBJ2-7; TRBD2 matches at 9 bases. This TCR was recovered from a man in his forties or fifties with acute COVID-19. Specimen: PBMCs or T cells enriched from blood (not recorded which). The CDR3 DNA reads as TGCGCCAGCAGCTACGGCGGGGGGGCCGAGCAGTACTTC. This sequence encodes CASSYGGGAEQYF.